The TCR beta chain under discussion was sequenced for a study of T cells in Graves' hyperthyroidism and ophthalmopathy. TCR beta CDR3 regions were amplified from RNA. First-round RT-PCR with HTBI primers amplified the TCR CDR3 region. TCRdb reprocessed the multiplex PCR reads via MiXCR and lists one record per CDR3 protein. The profile shows fewer than 750,000 distinct CDR3 sequences, 14% to 15% of them singletons. Germline CDR1 MGHRA, CDR2 YSYEKL. The CDR3 consists of 15 residues. J was trimmed by 1 base and V by 0 bases; bases with no gene match: 2. This sample holds PBMCs from roughly 10 ml fresh peripheral blood. A remark on this clonotype: The antigen is undetermined.

Study-wide results and caveats: Prediction of ophthalmopathy progression came a median around 6 months pre-onset. Also found in blood were most expanded thyroid clonotypes above 0.001.

The sample consisted of blood. This receptor was identified in a woman aged 40 to 49 with Graves' ophthalmopathy. The genes are TRBV4-1 and TRBJ1-1; 7 bases align to TRBD1. In DNA, the CDR3 is TGCGCCAGCAGCCAAGACGGGACAGAGAACACTGAAGCTTTCTTT. Translated, it gives CASSQDGTENTEAFF.